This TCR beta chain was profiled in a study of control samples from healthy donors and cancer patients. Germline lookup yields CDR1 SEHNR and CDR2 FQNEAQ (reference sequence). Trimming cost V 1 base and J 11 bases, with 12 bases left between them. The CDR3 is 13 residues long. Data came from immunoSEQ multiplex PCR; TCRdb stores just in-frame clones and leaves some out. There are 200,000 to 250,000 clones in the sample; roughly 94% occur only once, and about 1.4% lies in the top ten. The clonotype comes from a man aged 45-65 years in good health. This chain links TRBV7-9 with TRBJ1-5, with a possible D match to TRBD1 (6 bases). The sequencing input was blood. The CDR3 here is CASSLEGGAAQHF. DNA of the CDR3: TGTGCCAGCAGCTTAGAGGGGGGTGCGGCCCAGCATTTT.